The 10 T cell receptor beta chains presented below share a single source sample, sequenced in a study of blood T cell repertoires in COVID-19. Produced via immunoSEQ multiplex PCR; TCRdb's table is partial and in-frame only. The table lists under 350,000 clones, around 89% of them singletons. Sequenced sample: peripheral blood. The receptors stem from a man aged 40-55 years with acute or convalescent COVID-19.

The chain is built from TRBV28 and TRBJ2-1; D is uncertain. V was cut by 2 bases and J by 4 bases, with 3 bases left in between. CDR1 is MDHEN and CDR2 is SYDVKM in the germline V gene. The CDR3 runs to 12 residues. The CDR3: CASSLQYNEQFF. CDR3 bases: TGTGCCAGCAGTTTACAGTACAATGAGCAGTTCTTC.

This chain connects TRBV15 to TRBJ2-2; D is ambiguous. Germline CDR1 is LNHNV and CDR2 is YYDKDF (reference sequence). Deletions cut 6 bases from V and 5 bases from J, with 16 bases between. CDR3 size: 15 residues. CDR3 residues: CATSFSRLVTGELFF. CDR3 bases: TGTGCCACCAGTTTCAGTCGTTTGGTGACCGGGGAGCTGTTTTTT.

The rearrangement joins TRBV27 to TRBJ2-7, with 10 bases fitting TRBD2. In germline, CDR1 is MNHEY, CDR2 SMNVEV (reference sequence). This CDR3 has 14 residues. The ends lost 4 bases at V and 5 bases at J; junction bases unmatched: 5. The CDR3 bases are TGTGCCAGCAGTTCCATCAGCGGGGGGGACGAGCAGTACTTC. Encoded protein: CASSSISGGDEQYF.

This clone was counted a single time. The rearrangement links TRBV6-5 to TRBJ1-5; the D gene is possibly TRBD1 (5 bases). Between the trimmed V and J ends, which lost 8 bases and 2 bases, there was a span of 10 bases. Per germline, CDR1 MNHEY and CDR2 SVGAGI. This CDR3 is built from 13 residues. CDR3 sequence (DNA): TGTGCCAGCGGGAAACAGGGCAATCAGCCCCAGCATTTT. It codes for CASGKQGNQPQHF.

The CDR3 DNA follows: TGCGCCAGCAGCTTGGCTGGGACTAGCGGCTCCTACAATGAGCAGTTCTTC. Protein: CASSLAGTSGSYNEQFF. This chain joins TRBV5-1 and TRBJ2-1; TRBD2 matches 11 bases. The germline V gene encodes CDR1 SGHRS and CDR2 YFSETQ. There are 17 residues in the CDR3. The trim removed 0 bases at V and 0 bases at J, leaving 2 bases unmatched. The full variable domain, rest sourced from reference TRBV5-1 and TRBJ2-1, is KAGVTQTPRYLIKTRGQQVTLSCSPISGHRSVSWYQQTPGQGLQFLFEYFSETQRNKGNFPGRFSGRQFSNSRSEMNVSTLELGDSALYLCASSLAGTSGSYNEQFFGPGTRLTVL.

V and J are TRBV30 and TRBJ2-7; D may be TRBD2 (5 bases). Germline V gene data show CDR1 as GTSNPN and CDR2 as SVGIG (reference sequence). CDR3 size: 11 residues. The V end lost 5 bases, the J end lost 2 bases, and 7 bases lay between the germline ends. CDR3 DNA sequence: TGTGCCTGGCGGGATGCCTACGAGCAGTACTTC. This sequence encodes CAWRDAYEQYF.

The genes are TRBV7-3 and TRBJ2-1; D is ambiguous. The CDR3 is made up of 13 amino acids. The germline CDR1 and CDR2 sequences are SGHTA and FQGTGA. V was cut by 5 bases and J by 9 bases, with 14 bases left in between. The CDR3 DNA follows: TGTGCCAGCAGCCCTTTCCTTCGAGGTGAGCAGTTCTTC. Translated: CASSPFLRGEQFF.

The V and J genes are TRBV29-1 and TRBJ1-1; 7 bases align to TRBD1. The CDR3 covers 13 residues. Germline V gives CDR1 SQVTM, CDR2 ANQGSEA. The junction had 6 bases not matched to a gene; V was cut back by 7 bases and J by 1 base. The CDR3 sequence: CSACRGWNTEAFF. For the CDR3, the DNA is TGCAGCGCCTGCAGGGGGTGGAACACTGAAGCTTTCTTT.

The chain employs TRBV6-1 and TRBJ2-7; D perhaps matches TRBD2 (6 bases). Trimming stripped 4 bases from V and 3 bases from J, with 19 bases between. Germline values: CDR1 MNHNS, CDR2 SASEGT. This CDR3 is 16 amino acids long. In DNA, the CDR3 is TGTGCCAGCAGTGGGTGGGACTTTAGGGGTGGCTACGAGCAGTACTTC. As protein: CASSGWDFRGGYEQYF.

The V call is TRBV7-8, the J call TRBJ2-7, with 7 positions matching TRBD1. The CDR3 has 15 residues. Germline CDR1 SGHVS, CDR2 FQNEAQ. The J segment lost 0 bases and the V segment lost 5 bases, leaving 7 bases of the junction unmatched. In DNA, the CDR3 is TGTGCCAGCAGCCGAGGGACAGAGCTCTCCTACGAGCAGTACTTC. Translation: CASSRGTELSYEQYF.